The sequence of this TCR beta chain was determined in a study of post-analysis software for immune sequencing data. For the study at large: Multiple sclerosis in the patients followed relapsing-remitting, secondary progressive and progressive-relapsing courses.

V was trimmed by 2 bases and J by 5 bases, leaving 8 bases between them. CDR3 length equals 12 residues. Germline V lookup: CDR1 SGHRS, CDR2 YFSETQ. As regards this clonotype: Its specificity is unknown.

Study observations and caveats: Five or six TRBV segments, TRBV5-6, TRBV5-1 and TRBV20-1 among them, were found more frequent in patients than controls.

The authors incorporated unique molecular identifiers into the TCR beta cDNA libraries. TCRdb ran MiXCR on the PCR reads and lists one entry per CDR3 protein. The repertoire has around 700,000 distinct CDR3 sequences, 55% to 60% of them found once; the top ten carry about 11%. The sample taken for sequencing was blood. V usage is TRBV5-1 and J usage is TRBJ2-7, with D possibly being TRBD1 (5 bases). The origin of this receptor is a girl aged 2 to 10 with multiple sclerosis. The CDR3 protein is CASSLQENEQYF. CDR3 sequence (DNA): TGCGCCAGCAGCTTACAGGAAAACGAGCAGTACTTC.